These T cell receptor beta chains were read from a single sample in a study of cytomegalovirus exposure and HLA in healthy donors. Sequencing was performed with immunoSEQ multiplex PCR; in TCRdb, only in-frame clones are kept and a portion is missing. The sample data list roughly 57,000 clones. Sequencing used PBMCs. The origin of the receptors is a woman in her twenties or thirties in good health and CMV-seropositive. The CDR3 runs from the conserved cysteine through the conserved F or W. The D gene is left open where the match is weak.

V gene	D gene	J gene	CDR3 DNA	CDR3 protein
TRBV30	-	TRBJ1-5	TGTGCCTGGGCTGAGGGACACAATCAGCCCCAGCATTTT	CAWAEGHNQPQHF
TRBV7-9	TRBD2	TRBJ2-1	TGTGCGATTACGCGGGGGAGATTGAACAATGAGCAGTTCTTC	CAITRGRLNNEQFF
TRBV29-1	TRBD1	TRBJ2-7	TGCAGCGTCCAAACAGGGGGGTACGAGCAGTACTTC	CSVQTGGYEQYF
TRBV4-1	TRBD1	TRBJ1-3	TGCGCCAGCAGCATCCGTAGGGGGCAAGGAAACACCATATATTTT	CASSIRRGQGNTIYF
TRBV19	-	TRBJ1-2	TGTGCCAGTAGTATTGCCGCGGGGGCTGGCTATGGCTACACCTTC	CASSIAAGAGYGYTF
TRBV7-8	-	TRBJ1-1	TGTGCCAGCAGCTCAAGAGGGAACACTGAAGCTTTCTTT	CASSSRGNTEAFF
TRBV27	-	TRBJ2-7	TGTGCCAGCAGTCAGCAGCGAGGCGAGCAGTACTTC	CASSQQRGEQYF
TRBV30	TRBD1	TRBJ1-2	TGTGCCTGGAGTTCGACAGGGGATTTAGGCTACACCTTC	CAWSSTGDLGYTF
TRBV5-1	-	TRBJ1-3	TGCGCCAGCAGCCCCGGTGGGGGAACAGGGGGAAACACCATATATTTT	CASSPGGGTGGNTIYF
TRBV7-7	TRBD2	TRBJ2-5	TGTGCTAGCAGCTTAGCGGTTAGCGGGAGAATCCAAGAGACCCAGTACTTC	CASSLAVSGRIQETQYF
TRBV30	TRBD2	TRBJ2-3	TGTGCCTGGAGTCTAGCGGGGTCGACAGATACGCAGTATTTT	CAWSLAGSTDTQYF
TRBV2	-	TRBJ1-1	TGTGCCAGCATGGGGACTCCAATTCCGAACACTGAAGCTTTCTTT	CASMGTPIPNTEAFF
TRBV2	TRBD2	TRBJ2-5	TGTGCCTCCTCCGGGACTAGCGGTTTCCAAGAGACCCAGTACTTC	CASSGTSGFQETQYF
TRBV4-1	TRBD1	TRBJ2-7	TGCGCCAGCAGCCAAGGCGGGACAGGGCTCTACGAGCAGTACTTC	CASSQGGTGLYEQYF
TRBV7-9	-	TRBJ1-2	TGTGCCAGCAGCCTGGACAGATATGGCTACACCTTC	CASSLDRYGYTF
TRBV5-1	-	TRBJ1-4	TGCGCCAGCAGCTTGGATTCCGGGATTGCGGGTGAAAAACTGTTTTTT	CASSLDSGIAGEKLFF
TRBV29-1	TRBD1	TRBJ2-1	TGCAGCGTTCGGGGTGTGGGACAGGGTTCCTACAATGAGCAGTTCTTC	CSVRGVGQGSYNEQFF
TRBV10-1	TRBD1	TRBJ1-1	TGCGCCAGCAGTGAGGACAGGGGGCAGATATCCACTGAAGCTTTCTTT	CASSEDRGQISTEAFF
TRBV19	-	TRBJ2-5	TGTGCCAGTAGGGGGGCGGCCTGGAACCAAGAGACCCAGTACTTC	CASRGAAWNQETQYF
TRBV5-1	TRBD1	TRBJ1-1	TGCGCCAGCAGCCCGACAGGGGCGCACACTGAAGCTTTCTTT	CASSPTGAHTEAFF
TRBV6-5	TRBD1	TRBJ1-1	TGTGCCAGCAGTAGTAGGGACAGCTATTACACTGAAGCTTTCTTT	CASSSRDSYYTEAFF
TRBV13	-	TRBJ2-1	TGTGCCAGCTCCTGGGGGCCATACAATGAGCAGTTCTTC	CASSWGPYNEQFF
TRBV28	TRBD1	TRBJ1-5	TGTGCCAGTGGCAGGGGGAGCAATCAGCCCCAGCATTTT	CASGRGSNQPQHF
TRBV2	TRBD1	TRBJ1-5	TGTGCCAGCAGTGCGGACAGGGCCAGAAATCAGCCCCAGCATTTT	CASSADRARNQPQHF
TRBV7-9	-	TRBJ2-5	TGTGCCTCCGAGGGTTCAGGCGAGACCCAGTACTTC	CASEGSGETQYF
TRBV25-1	-	TRBJ2-1	TGTGCCAGCAGTGAACCCACAAGCATAGGGGGCTCCTACAATGAGCAGTTCTTC	CASSEPTSIGGSYNEQFF
TRBV9	TRBD2	TRBJ2-7	TGTGCCAGCAGTCAAACTAGCGGGAGATTGGACGAGCAGTACTTC	CASSQTSGRLDEQYF
TRBV13	-	TRBJ2-7	TGTGCCAGCAGTCCTAGGGGGACCGAAAGAACTTACGAGCAGTACTTC	CASSPRGTERTYEQYF
TRBV6-4	-	TRBJ1-2	TGTGCCAGCAGTGACTCCCCCGGGACACCCAACTATGGCTACACCTTC	CASSDSPGTPNYGYTF
TRBV6-1	TRBD1	TRBJ1-2	TGTGCCAGCAGTGAAAACACAGGGGGCGGCTATGGCTACACCTTC	CASSENTGGGYGYTF
TRBV4-2	-	TRBJ2-1	TGTGCCAGCAGCCAAGATGCGGGGCCCTACAATGAGCAGTTCTTC	CASSQDAGPYNEQFF
TRBV5-6	-	TRBJ1-1	TGTGCCAGCAGCTATAGTACAGGGTGGGGGGAAGCTTTCTTT	CASSYSTGWGEAFF
TRBV13	-	TRBJ2-2	TGTGCCAGCAGCTTTGACAAGGTGGGGGCCACCGGGGAGCTGTTTTTT	CASSFDKVGATGELFF
TRBV18	-	TRBJ1-4	TGTGCCAGCTCACCACCTGACTGGAAGAAGAATGAAAAACTGTTTTTT	CASSPPDWKKNEKLFF
TRBV29-1	-	TRBJ2-1	TGCAGCGTTGGCCCTCGGAGTTCCGCAATCAATGAGCAGTTCTTC	CSVGPRSSAINEQFF
TRBV4-1	TRBD1	TRBJ1-5	TGCGCCAGCAGCCCTGGGACAGGGTCTCAGCCCCAGCATTTT	CASSPGTGSQPQHF
TRBV16	-	TRBJ1-2	TGTGCCAGCAGCCTCTCGGGGGAGGGGAGGAATGGCTACACCTTC	CASSLSGEGRNGYTF
TRBV18	TRBD1	TRBJ2-7	TGTGCCAGCTCACCGGGACAGGGGAGCTCCTACGAGCAGTACTTC	CASSPGQGSSYEQYF
TRBV11-2	-	TRBJ1-6	TGTGCCAGCAGCTCGGGACTGACTAATTCACCCCTCCACTTT	CASSSGLTNSPLHF
TRBV27	-	TRBJ1-2	TGTGCCAGCAGTCAGGGGAACGGCTACACCTTC	CASSQGNGYTF
TRBV27	-	TRBJ1-4	TGTGCCAGCAGTGCCCAAGGGGGTACGGCTAATGAAAAACTGTTTTTT	CASSAQGGTANEKLFF
TRBV18	TRBD1	TRBJ2-7	TGTGCCAGCTCACCACAGGGGGCAAGGTCCTACGAGCAGTACTTC	CASSPQGARSYEQYF
TRBV30	-	TRBJ1-1	TGTGCCTGGAGGCAGGGTGGCCCTGAAGCTTTCTTT	CAWRQGGPEAFF
TRBV18	TRBD1	TRBJ1-2	TGTGCCAGCTCACCTTCAGGGGGCCGTGGCTACACCTTC	CASSPSGGRGYTF
TRBV11-3	TRBD2	TRBJ2-1	TGTGCCAGCAGCTACGGACTAGCGGGAAGGGATGAGCAGTTCTTC	CASSYGLAGRDEQFF
TRBV4-1	-	TRBJ2-7	TGCGCCAGCAGCCGGGGCCTCGCCTACGAGCAGTACTTC	CASSRGLAYEQYF
TRBV7-7	TRBD1	TRBJ2-1	TGTGCTAGCAGCTCAGCAACCGGGACAGGGGTGGGTGAGCAGTTCTTC	CASSSATGTGVGEQFF
TRBV5-1	-	TRBJ2-3	TGCGCCAGCAGCCCATGGACGGGCAGGGTAGATACGCAGTATTTT	CASSPWTGRVDTQYF
TRBV13	-	TRBJ1-1	TGTGCCAGCGCGGGGGGCACTGAAGCTTTCTTT	CASAGGTEAFF